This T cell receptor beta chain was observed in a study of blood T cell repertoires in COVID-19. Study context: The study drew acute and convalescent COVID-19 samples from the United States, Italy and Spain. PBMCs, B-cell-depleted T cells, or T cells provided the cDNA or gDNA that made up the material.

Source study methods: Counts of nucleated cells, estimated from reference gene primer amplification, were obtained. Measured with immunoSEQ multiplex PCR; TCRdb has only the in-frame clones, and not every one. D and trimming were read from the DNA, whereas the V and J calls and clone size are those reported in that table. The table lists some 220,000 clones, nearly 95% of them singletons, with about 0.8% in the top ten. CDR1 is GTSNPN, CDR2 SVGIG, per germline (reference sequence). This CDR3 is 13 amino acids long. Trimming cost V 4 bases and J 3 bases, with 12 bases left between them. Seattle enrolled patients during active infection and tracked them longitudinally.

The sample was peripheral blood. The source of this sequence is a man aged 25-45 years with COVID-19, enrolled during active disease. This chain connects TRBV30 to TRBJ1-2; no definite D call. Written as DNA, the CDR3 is TGTGCCTGGATTAGCCCGCAATACTATGGCTACACCTTC. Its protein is CAWISPQYYGYTF.